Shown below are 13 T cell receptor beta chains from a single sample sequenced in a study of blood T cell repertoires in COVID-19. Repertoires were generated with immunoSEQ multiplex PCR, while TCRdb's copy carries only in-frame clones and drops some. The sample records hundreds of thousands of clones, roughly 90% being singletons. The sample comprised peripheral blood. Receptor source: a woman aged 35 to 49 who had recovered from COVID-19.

DNA of the CDR3: TGCAGCGTTGTTACGGGGGGCGCGACAGATACGCAGTATTTT. It yields the protein CSVVTGGATDTQYF. The chain employs TRBV29-1 and TRBJ2-3, with D possibly being TRBD2 (7 bases). This CDR3 is built from 14 residues. In germline, CDR1 is SQVTM, CDR2 ANQGSEA. Trimming left V 4 bases short and J 3 bases short, with 14 bases between.

CDR3 residues: CASSLSQAGYTF. CDR3 coding DNA: TGTGCCAGCAGTTTAAGTCAGGCAGGCTACACCTTC. This chain connects TRBV28 to TRBJ1-2; no definite D call. Per germline, CDR1 MDHEN and CDR2 SYDVKM. V was shortened by 2 bases and J by 8 bases, with 9 bases between the two germline ends. CDR3 length: 12 amino acids.

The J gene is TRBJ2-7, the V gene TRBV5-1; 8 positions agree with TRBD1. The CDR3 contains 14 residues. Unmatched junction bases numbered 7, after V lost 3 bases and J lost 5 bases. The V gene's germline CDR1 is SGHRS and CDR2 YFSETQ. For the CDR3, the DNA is TGCGCCAGCAGCTCGACAGGGGCCCAGAACGAGCAGTACTTC. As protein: CASSSTGAQNEQYF. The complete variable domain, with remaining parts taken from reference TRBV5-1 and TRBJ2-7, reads KAGVTQTPRYLIKTRGQQVTLSCSPISGHRSVSWYQQTPGQGLQFLFEYFSETQRNKGNFPGRFSGRQFSNSRSEMNVSTLELGDSALYLCASSSTGAQNEQYFGPGTRLTVT.

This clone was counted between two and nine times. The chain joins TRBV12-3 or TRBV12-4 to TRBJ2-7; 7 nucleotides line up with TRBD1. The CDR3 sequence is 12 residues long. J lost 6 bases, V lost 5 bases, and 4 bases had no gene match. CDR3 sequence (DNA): TGTGCCAGCAGTCCGACAGGGAGCGAGCAGTACTTC. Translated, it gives CASSPTGSEQYF.

This CDR3 is CASSGQQDSPLHF. DNA of the CDR3: TGTGCCAGCTCCGGACAGCAAGATTCACCCCTCCACTTT. The chain links TRBV18 to TRBJ1-6; D is possibly TRBD1 (6 bases). V dropped 6 bases and J dropped 8 bases, with 11 bases sitting between them. The CDR3 is made up of 13 amino acids. Germline-derived CDR1 and CDR2 are KGHSH and LQKENI.

For the CDR3, the DNA is TGCGCCACCCGTGAGGGAAATACGCAGTATTTT. This translates into CATREGNTQYF. This rearrangement joins TRBV5-1 to TRBJ2-3, with D perhaps matching TRBD2 (5 bases). Trimming removed 9 bases at V and 7 bases at J, with 12 bases between. Per germline, CDR1 SGHRS and CDR2 YFSETQ. The CDR3 length is 11 residues.

The CDR3 nucleotides are TGTGCCAGCAGCCCCCGGGACAGGTTGTTTGAAAACACCATATATTTT. It specifies CASSPRDRLFENTIYF. The chain uses TRBV7-2 and TRBJ1-3; 8 bases match TRBD1. The CDR3 contains 16 residues. Looked up from germline, CDR1 is SGHTA and CDR2 is FQGNSA. J was trimmed by 6 bases and V by 5 bases; bases with no gene match: 12. Variable domain in full (rest from reference TRBV7-2 and TRBJ1-3): GAGVSQSPSNKVTEKGKDVELRCDPISGHTALYWYRQSLGQGLEFLIYFQGNSAPDKSGLPSDRFSAERTGGSVSTLTIQRTQQEDSAVYLCASSPRDRLFENTIYFGEGSWLTVV.

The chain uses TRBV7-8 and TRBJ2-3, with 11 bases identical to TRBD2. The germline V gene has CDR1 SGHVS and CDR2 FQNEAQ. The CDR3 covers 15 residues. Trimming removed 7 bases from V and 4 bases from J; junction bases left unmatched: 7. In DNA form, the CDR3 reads TGTGCCAGCAAACCGCTAGCGGGAGGTCCAGATACGCAGTATTTT. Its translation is CASKPLAGGPDTQYF.

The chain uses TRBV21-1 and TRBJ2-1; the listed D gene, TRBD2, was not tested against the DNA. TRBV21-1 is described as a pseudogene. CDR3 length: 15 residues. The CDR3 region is CASSIRSVPYNEQFF. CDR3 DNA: TGTGCCAGCAGCATTCGGAGCGTACCCTACAATGAGCAGTTCTTC.

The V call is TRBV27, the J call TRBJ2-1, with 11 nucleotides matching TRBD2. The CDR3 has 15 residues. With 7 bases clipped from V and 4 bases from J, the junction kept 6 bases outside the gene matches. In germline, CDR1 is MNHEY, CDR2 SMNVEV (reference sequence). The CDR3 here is CASTLLAGDYNEQFF. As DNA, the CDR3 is TGTGCCAGCACCCTACTAGCGGGAGATTACAATGAGCAGTTCTTC.

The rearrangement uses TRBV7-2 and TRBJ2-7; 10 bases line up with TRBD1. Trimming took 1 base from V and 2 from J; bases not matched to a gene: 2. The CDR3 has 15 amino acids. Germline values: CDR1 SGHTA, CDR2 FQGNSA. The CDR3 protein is CASSLEGTGAYEQYF. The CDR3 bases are TGTGCCAGCAGCTTAGAAGGGACAGGGGCCTACGAGCAGTACTTC.

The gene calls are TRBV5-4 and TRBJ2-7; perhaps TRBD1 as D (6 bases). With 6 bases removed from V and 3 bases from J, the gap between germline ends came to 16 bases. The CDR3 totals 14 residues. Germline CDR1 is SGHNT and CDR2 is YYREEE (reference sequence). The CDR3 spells CASNPDRNDYEQYF. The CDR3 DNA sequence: TGTGCCAGCAACCCAGACAGGAACGACTACGAGCAGTACTTC.

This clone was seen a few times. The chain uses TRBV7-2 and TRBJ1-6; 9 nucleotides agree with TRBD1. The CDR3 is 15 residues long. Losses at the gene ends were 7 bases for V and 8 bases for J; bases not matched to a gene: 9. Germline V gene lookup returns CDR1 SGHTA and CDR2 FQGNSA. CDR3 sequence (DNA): TGTGCCAGCATCCCGGGACAGGGAGGCTATTCACCCCTCCACTTT. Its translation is CASIPGQGGYSPLHF.